The 5 T cell receptor beta chains listed next were all sequenced from one sample in a study of blood T cell repertoires in COVID-19. Assay used: immunoSEQ multiplex PCR; TCRdb lists only in-frame clones, some missing. The data contain roughly 290,000 clones, about 89% of them singletons. The source material was peripheral blood. These receptors all stem from a man under 40 with acute or convalescent COVID-19.

The chain couples TRBV29-1 to TRBJ2-1; 11 bases match TRBD2. Germline V gives CDR1 SQVTM, CDR2 ANQGSEA. V shed 3 bases, J shed 6 bases, and the junction held 4 bases outside the gene matches. This CDR3 region has 14 residues. The CDR3 loop is CSVDSGRALNEQFF. As DNA, the CDR3 is TGCAGCGTTGATAGCGGGAGGGCCCTCAATGAGCAGTTCTTC.

This clone was seen a single time. Within the sample, other DNA sequences also encode this same CDR3. This chain connects TRBV11-2 to TRBJ2-7; no reliable D call. Trimming shortened V by 5 bases and J by 1 base, and 12 bases separated the two germline ends. Looked up from germline, CDR1 is SGHAT and CDR2 is FQNNGV. The CDR3 runs to 14 residues. The CDR3 DNA reads TGTGCCAGCAGCCTGGGCTTGAAGTCCTACGAGCAGTACTTC. Its translation: CASSLGLKSYEQYF.

This clone was counted a single time. The chain links TRBV5-6 to TRBJ1-2; D uncertain. V was clipped by 5 bases and J by 4 bases, with 12 bases between them. Germline-derived CDR1 and CDR2 are SGHDT and YYEEEE. There are 13 residues in the CDR3. The chain's CDR3 is CASSRGGSYGYTF. The CDR3 nucleotides are TGTGCCAGCAGTCGTGGTGGTAGCTATGGCTACACCTTC. The whole variable domain, remainder taken from reference TRBV5-6 and TRBJ1-2, is DAGVTQSPTHLIKTRGQQVTLRCSPKSGHDTVSWYQQALGQGPQFIFQYYEEEERQRGNFPDRFSGHQFPNYSSELNVNALLLGDSALYLCASSRGGSYGYTFGSGTRLTVV.

V gene TRBV19 combines with J gene TRBJ2-2; D may be TRBD1 (5 bases). The V end was cut by 1 base, the J end by 4 bases, with 16 bases between. CDR3 length: 17 residues. Germline values: CDR1 LNHDA, CDR2 SQIVND (reference sequence). The CDR3 protein is CASSIGVQAHLTGELFF. The CDR3 DNA follows: TGTGCCAGTAGTATAGGGGTACAGGCCCACCTCACCGGGGAGCTGTTTTTT.

In this sample, this clone turned up a few times. The rearrangement joins TRBV5-6 to TRBJ1-5; 7 bases are a match to TRBD1. Germline loops: CDR1 SGHDT, CDR2 YYEEEE. V shed 3 bases, J shed 1 base, and the junction held 7 bases outside the gene matches. The CDR3 extends over 16 amino acids. The CDR3 DNA follows: TGTGCCAGCAGCTCTCTGGGACAGCTAAGCAATCAGCCCCAGCATTTT. It is translated as CASSSLGQLSNQPQHF.